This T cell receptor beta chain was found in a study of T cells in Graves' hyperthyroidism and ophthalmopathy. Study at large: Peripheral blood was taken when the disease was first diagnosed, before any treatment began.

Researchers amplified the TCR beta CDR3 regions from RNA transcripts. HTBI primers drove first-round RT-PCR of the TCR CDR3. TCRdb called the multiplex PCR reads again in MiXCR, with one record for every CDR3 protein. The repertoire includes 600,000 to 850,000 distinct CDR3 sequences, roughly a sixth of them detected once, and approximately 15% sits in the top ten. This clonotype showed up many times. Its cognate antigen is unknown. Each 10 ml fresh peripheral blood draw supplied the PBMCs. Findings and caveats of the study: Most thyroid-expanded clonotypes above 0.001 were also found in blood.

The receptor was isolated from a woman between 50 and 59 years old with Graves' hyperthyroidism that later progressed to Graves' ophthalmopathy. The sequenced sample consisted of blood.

DNA for the CDR3: TGTGCCAGCAGTTCAACAGGGGAACTGCGGGCTTTCTTT. Residues: CASSSTGELRAFF. J is TRBJ1-1 and V is TRBV12-3 or TRBV12-4; 7 bases agree with TRBD1. V dropped 4 bases and J dropped 11; count of bases not matched to a gene: 10. This CDR3 spans 13 amino acids.